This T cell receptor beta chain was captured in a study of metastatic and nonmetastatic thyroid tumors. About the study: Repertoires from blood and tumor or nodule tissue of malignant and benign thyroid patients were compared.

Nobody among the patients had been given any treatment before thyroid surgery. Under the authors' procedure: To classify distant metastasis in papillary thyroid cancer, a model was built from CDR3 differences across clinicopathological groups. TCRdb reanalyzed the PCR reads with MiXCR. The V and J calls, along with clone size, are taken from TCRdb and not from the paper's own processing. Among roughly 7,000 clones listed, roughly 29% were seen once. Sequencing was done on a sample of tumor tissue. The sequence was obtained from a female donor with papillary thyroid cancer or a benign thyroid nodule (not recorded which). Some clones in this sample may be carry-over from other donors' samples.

The DNA for the CDR3 is TGTGCCAGCAGCCCCGTGGAGTTCTACGAGCAGTACTTC. Amino acid sequence: CASSPVEFYEQYF. The chain links TRBV11-1 to TRBJ2-7; D is ambiguous. V gave up 5 bases and J gave up 3 bases, with 11 bases separating them. Germline values: CDR1 SGHAT, CDR2 FQDESV (reference sequence). The CDR3 runs to 13 residues.